The rows below give T cell receptor beta chains drawn from one sample of a study of blood T cell repertoires in COVID-19. Only in-frame clones appear in the TCRdb table, and some are missing; sequencing was by immunoSEQ multiplex PCR. The data hold some 330,000 clones, with approximately 87% observed a single time. Sequencing was performed on peripheral blood. The receptors stem from a woman in her 50s with active or convalescent COVID-19. The CDR3 runs from the conserved cysteine through the conserved F or W. The D gene is left open where the match is weak.

>TRBD1|TRBJ1-3|TRBV7-2
CASSLEARGPGNTIYF
>-|TRBJ1-1|TRBV28
CASNPGRGGSTEAFF
>TRBD1|TRBJ2-3|TRBV2
CASTTGGKDTQYF
>-|TRBJ1-1|TRBV7-2
CASSLSEGRNTEAFF
>-|TRBJ1-6|TRBV27
CASSLKIQQGSRSPLHF
>-|TRBJ1-2|TRBV30
CAWSPGGLNYGYTF
>-|TRBJ1-2|TRBV7-6
CASSLLEGSNYGYTF
>-|TRBJ2-2|TRBV7-2
CASSPQGWYTGELFF
>-|TRBJ1-1|TRBV5-8
CASSDDTYEAFF
>TRBD2|TRBJ2-7|TRBV28
CASRGLNSGSWIKAPYEQYF
>-|TRBJ1-3|TRBV9
CASSDSISGNTIYF
>-|TRBJ1-3|TRBV7-6
CASSFGPGSGNTIYF
>-|TRBJ2-7|TRBV6-4
CASSTRDLSYEQYF
>TRBD1|TRBJ2-7|TRBV18
CASSPRGQGTHEQYF
>TRBD2|TRBJ2-7|TRBV9
CASSVAGGNYEQYF
>-|TRBJ2-2|TRBV7-2
CASSPGPNTGELFF
>TRBD2|TRBJ2-5|TRBV6-6
CASISGGNQETQYF
>-|TRBJ2-1|TRBV12-3/TRBV12-4
CASSPQGYEQFF
>TRBD1|TRBJ1-5|TRBV18
CASSPTTGVSNQPQHF
>-|TRBJ2-5|TRBV12-3/TRBV12-4
CASNSGYQETQYF
>-|TRBJ1-1|TRBV2
CASKGTLGAEAFF
>TRBD2|TRBJ2-7|TRBV7-9
CASSFFGQRLAGRYEQYF
>-|TRBJ1-2|TRBV7-6
CASSLALASENYGYTF
>-|TRBJ1-3|TRBV5-1
CASSLQGPGNTIYF
>TRBD2|TRBJ2-2|TRBV9
CASSVAGSGRPTGELFF
>TRBD1|TRBJ1-2|TRBV12-3/TRBV12-4
CASSDRGDYGYTF
>-|TRBJ2-7|TRBV6-2/TRBV6-3
CASSYSTSSYEQYF
>-|TRBJ1-4|TRBV28
CASSPTPIGEKLFF